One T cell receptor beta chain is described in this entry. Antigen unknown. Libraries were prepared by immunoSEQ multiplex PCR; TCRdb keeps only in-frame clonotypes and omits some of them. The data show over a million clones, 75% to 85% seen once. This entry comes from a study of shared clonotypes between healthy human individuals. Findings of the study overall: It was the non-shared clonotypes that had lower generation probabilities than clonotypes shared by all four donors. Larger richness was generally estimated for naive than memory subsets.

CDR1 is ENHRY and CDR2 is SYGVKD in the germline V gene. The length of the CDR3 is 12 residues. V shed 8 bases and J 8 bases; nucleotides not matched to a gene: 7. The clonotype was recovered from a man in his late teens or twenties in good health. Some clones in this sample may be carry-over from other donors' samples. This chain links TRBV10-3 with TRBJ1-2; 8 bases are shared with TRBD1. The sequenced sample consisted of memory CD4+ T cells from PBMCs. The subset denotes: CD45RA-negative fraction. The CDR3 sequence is CAIWRQGAGYTF. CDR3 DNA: TGTGCCATCTGGCGGCAGGGGGCAGGCTACACCTTC.